These T cell receptor beta chains were read from a single sample in a study of T cells after yellow fever vaccination. Via MiXCR, TCRdb re-called the 5' RACE reads, giving one row per CDR3 protein. The sample contains hundreds of thousands of distinct CDR3 sequences, about 12% of which appear only once. Here the sequenced sample was PBMCs, taken on the day of the yellow fever booster vaccination. The receptors originated from a man younger than 45 who received the YFV17D yellow fever vaccine. Both conserved end residues are part of each CDR3. Fields, in order: J gene, clone size, D gene, V gene, CDR3 DNA, CDR3 protein. D genes are given only for firm matches. Some rows mark clone size as missing; the rest say once, few, many or name a class of expanded clone.

TRBJ2-1 | few | TRBD2 | TRBV20-1 | TGCAGTGCCTCTAGCGGGAGGCACCGCAATGAGCAGTTCTTC | CSASSGRHRNEQFF
TRBJ2-1 | few | NA | TRBV5-4 | TGTGCCAGCAGCTCCGACAAGGAGCAGTTCTTC | CASSSDKEQFF
TRBJ1-5 | few | NA | TRBV27 | TGTGCCAGCAGTTTAGAGGGGTGGAATCAGCCCCAGCATTTT | CASSLEGWNQPQHF
TRBJ2-7 | many | TRBD2 | TRBV20-1 | TGCAGTGCCACCGGGGGGGGCTCCCACGAGCAGTACTTC | CSATGGGSHEQYF
TRBJ2-7 | NA | NA | TRBV15 | TGTGCCACCAGCGGACCCGGATACGAGCAGTACTTC | CATSGPGYEQYF
TRBJ2-3 | few | NA | TRBV25-1 | TGTGCCAGCAGTGAAGGGATCGGGGGAAACACAGATACGCAGTATTTT | CASSEGIGGNTDTQYF
TRBJ2-7 | NA | NA | TRBV9 | TGTGCCAGCAGCGTCGGTGTAGCAGGCGCGTACGAGCAGTACTTC | CASSVGVAGAYEQYF
TRBJ1-2 | few | NA | TRBV30 | TGTGCCTGCAATCAAATCCCAGGGGCGGATGGCTACACCTTC | CACNQIPGADGYTF
TRBJ1-2 | NA | TRBD1 | TRBV29-1 | TGCAGCGTTGGGACAGGGAACTATGGCTACACCTTC | CSVGTGNYGYTF
TRBJ2-7 | few | NA | TRBV20-1 | TGCAGTGCTAGGGCTCCGGGGCTAAGCTCCTACGAGCAGTACTTC | CSARAPGLSSYEQYF
TRBJ2-7 | few | NA | TRBV4-3 | TGCGCCAGCAGCCAAGATATCCGGTGGTACGAGCAGTACTTC | CASSQDIRWYEQYF
TRBJ2-7 | few | NA | TRBV20-1 | TGCAGTGCTAGAGAAAACGGACCAGACGAGCAGTACTTC | CSARENGPDEQYF
TRBJ1-6 | few | TRBD1 | TRBV5-8 | TGTGCCAGCAGAAAAGACAGGGTGGTTAATTCACCCCTCCACTTT | CASRKDRVVNSPLHF
TRBJ1-5 | NA | TRBD1 | TRBV6-1 | TGTGCCAGCAGTCCCCTAATATCGACAGGGAGCAATCAGCCCCAGCATTTT | CASSPLISTGSNQPQHF
TRBJ2-1 | NA | NA | TRBV14 | TGTGCCAGCAGCCAAGAAGCGGGACATTACAATGAGCAGTTCTTC | CASSQEAGHYNEQFF
TRBJ2-3 | few | NA | TRBV6-1 | TGTGCCAGCCGGAGGGGGAGCTCAGCAGATACGCAGTATTTT | CASRRGSSADTQYF
TRBJ2-7 | NA | TRBD2 | TRBV19 | TGTGCCAGTGCGCCGGGACTAGCGAGCGAGCAGTACTTC | CASAPGLASEQYF
TRBJ2-7 | NA | NA | TRBV7-8 | TGTGCCAGCAGTCCCCCATACTACGAGCAGTACTTC | CASSPPYYEQYF
TRBJ2-1 | NA | TRBD2 | TRBV7-6 | TGTGCCAGCAGCTACGCGGGAGGGCCTTTGGATGAGCAGTTCTTC | CASSYAGGPLDEQFF
TRBJ1-2 | NA | TRBD1 | TRBV2 | TGTGCCAGCGGACAGGTCGACTATGGCTACACCTTC | CASGQVDYGYTF
TRBJ1-2 | few | NA | TRBV27 | TGTGCCAGCAGTTTCCGACTGGACACTACTAACTATGGCTACACCTTC | CASSFRLDTTNYGYTF
TRBJ2-1 | NA | TRBD1 | TRBV2 | TGTGCCAGCAGTGATAGGACAGGGGGCGATGAGCAGTTCTTC | CASSDRTGGDEQFF
TRBJ2-6 | NA | TRBD2 | TRBV7-2 | TGTGCCAGCAGCTTACAGCGGGGCGCCTCTGGGGCCAACGTCCTGACTTTC | CASSLQRGASGANVLTF
TRBJ2-1 | few | NA | TRBV29-1 | TGCAGCTCCCAGGCGGGACCCTCCTACAATGAGCAGTTCTTC | CSSQAGPSYNEQFF
TRBJ2-7 | few | NA | TRBV7-8 | TGTGCCAGCAGCCGAATAGGAGGGGGGGGCGCGGAGAGTGAGGACGAGCAGTACTTC | CASSRIGGGGAESEDEQYF
TRBJ2-3 | NA | TRBD2 | TRBV12-3/TRBV12-4 | TGTGCCAGCAGTACTAGGACTAGCGGGAGGGGTAGCACAGATACGCAGTATTTT | CASSTRTSGRGSTDTQYF
TRBJ2-5 | NA | NA | TRBV7-2 | TGTGCCAGCAGCTTAAGGTCGGGGGAAGGGTGGGCCCAGTACTTC | CASSLRSGEGWAQYF
TRBJ2-1 | NA | TRBD1 | TRBV20-1 | TGCAGCTCTACAGGGGGCGCGGCCACACCCGCCGACCCCAGCTCCTACAATGAGCAGTTCTTC | CSSTGGAATPADPSSYNEQFF
TRBJ2-7 | few | TRBD1 | TRBV30 | TGTGCCTGGTCTTGGACAGGCTACGAGCAGTACTTC | CAWSWTGYEQYF
TRBJ2-2 | few | TRBD2 | TRBV3-1 | TGTGCCAGCAGCCAATGGCTAGCGGGAGGAGAGGCCGGGGAGCTGTTTTTT | CASSQWLAGGEAGELFF
TRBJ1-5 | NA | NA | TRBV6-5 | TGTGCCAGCACCAAGGCCGGTACTAATCAGCCCCAGCATTTT | CASTKAGTNQPQHF
TRBJ2-5 | once | TRBD2 | TRBV20-1 | TGCAGTGCGGCACTGGCCCCTAGCGGGCAAGAGACCCAGTACTTC | CSAALAPSGQETQYF
TRBJ2-7 | NA | NA | TRBV20-1 | TGCAGTGCTAGAAAGGACACCACCTACGAGCAGTACTTC | CSARKDTTYEQYF
TRBJ2-1 | NA | NA | TRBV18 | TGTGCCAGCTCACCACCCCCGATGGCACTCGTTAATGAGCAGTTCTTC | CASSPPPMALVNEQFF
TRBJ2-1 | many | TRBD2 | TRBV12-3/TRBV12-4 | TGTGCCAGCAGTCTAGCGGGAGGGTTCAATGAGCAGTTCTTC | CASSLAGGFNEQFF
TRBJ1-2 | NA | NA | TRBV6-5 | TGTGCCAGCAGTTACTCGGGTCTGGGGGGTTCCGGCTACACCTTC | CASSYSGLGGSGYTF
TRBJ2-1 | few | TRBD2 | TRBV20-1 | TGCAGTGCTTTTGGGAGGGTGGGGGGCAATGAGCAGTTCTTC | CSAFGRVGGNEQFF
TRBJ2-3 | few | NA | TRBV5-1 | TGCGCCAGCAGCCGGGGCACCCCCGGGTTCACAGATACGCAGTATTTT | CASSRGTPGFTDTQYF
TRBJ2-6 | NA | NA | TRBV7-2 | TGTGCCAGCAGCTTATACATGGGGGCCAACGTCCTGACTTTC | CASSLYMGANVLTF
TRBJ2-7 | few | TRBD2 | TRBV7-2 | TGTGCCAGCAGATTCAGCGGGAGGCAAGAGCAGTACTTC | CASRFSGRQEQYF
TRBJ2-2 | NA | NA | TRBV5-1 | TGCGCCAGCAGCCGAGGGGAGGCCGGGGAGCTGTTTTTT | CASSRGEAGELFF
TRBJ2-2 | few | NA | TRBV14 | TGTGCCAGCAGCCCCTGGCTCGACAGCACCGGGGAGCTGTTTTTT | CASSPWLDSTGELFF